Shown below are 10 T cell receptor beta chains from a single sample sequenced in a study of T cell responses to AZD1222 COVID-19 vaccine. Measured with immunoSEQ multiplex PCR; TCRdb has only the in-frame clones, and not every one. The sample has 120,000 or so clones, approximately 87% seen once; the top ten hold roughly 10%. The source material was peripheral blood, sampled on day 0 of AZD1222 vaccination. Receptor source: an adult in good health.

The chain links TRBV29-1 to TRBJ1-1, with D uncertain. The CDR3 is made up of 11 amino acids. The V and J ends lost 7 bases and 0 bases respectively, with 6 bases between them. Germline V CDR1 and CDR2: SQVTM, ANQGSEA. CDR3 amino acids: CSGRVNTEAFF. The CDR3 DNA reads as TGCAGCGGCCGGGTGAACACTGAAGCTTTCTTT.

The genes are TRBV9 and TRBJ2-1; D is uncertain. The CDR3 runs to 16 residues. Germline CDR1 reads SGDLS; CDR2 reads YYNGEE. The V and J ends lost 0 bases and 0 bases respectively, with 10 bases between them. CDR3 sequence reads: CASSVDGSSSYNEQFF. The DNA of the CDR3 is TGTGCCAGCAGCGTAGACGGGTCCAGCTCCTACAATGAGCAGTTCTTC.

This chain connects TRBV6-2 or TRBV6-3 to TRBJ2-1; no definite D call. Germline V gene sequence: CDR1 MNHEY, CDR2 SVGEGT. The CDR3 is made up of 11 amino acids. Trimming took 2 bases from V and 15 from J, leaving 11 bases between them. CDR3 DNA sequence: TGTGCCAGCAGTTACGGAGTTTGGTTGTTCTTC. Amino acids: CASSYGVWLFF.

This rearrangement joins TRBV24-1 to TRBJ1-1, with D unresolved. V was cut by 2 bases and J by 7 bases, with 13 bases left in between. This CDR3 contains 14 residues. The germline CDR1 and CDR2 sequences are KGHDR and SFDVKD. The CDR3 reads CATSDSLTAHEAFF. The DNA for the CDR3 is TGTGCCACCAGTGATTCCCTGACGGCACATGAAGCTTTCTTT.

This chain uses TRBV15 with TRBJ2-7; unclear D gene. Trimming removed 0 bases at V and 5 bases at J, with 14 bases between. The CDR3 contains 15 residues. Germline CDR1 is LNHNV and CDR2 is YYDKDF (reference sequence). CDR3 protein: CATSRDVSAGDEQYF. CDR3 coding DNA: TGTGCCACCAGCAGAGATGTAAGCGCTGGAGACGAGCAGTACTTC. Drawing the rest from reference TRBV15 and TRBJ2-7, the complete variable domain is DAMVIQNPRYQVTQFGKPVTLSCSQTLNHNVMYWYQQKSSQAPKLLFHYYDKDFNNEADTPDNFQSRRPNTSFCFLDIRSPGLGDTAMYLCATSRDVSAGDEQYFGPGTRLTVT.

As regards this clone: A much more abundant neighbour one base away suggests this may be a read error. V is TRBV25-1 and J is TRBJ2-5; no firm D call. Per germline, CDR1 MGHDK and CDR2 SYGVNS. The V and J ends lost 2 bases and 5 bases respectively, with 3 bases between them. The CDR3 totals 11 residues. CDR3 region: CASSETETQYF. The CDR3 DNA reads TGTGCCAGCAGTGAAACGGAGACCCAGTACTTC.

CDR3 sequence (DNA): TGTGCCAGCAGTTACGGTTACCGCAATCAGCCCCAGCATTTT. It codes for CASSYGYRNQPQHF. The chain is built from TRBV6-2 or TRBV6-3 and TRBJ1-5; no clear D gene. V lost 2 bases and J 2 bases, leaving 7 bases between the germline ends. This CDR3 has 14 residues. Germline CDR1 reads MNHEY; CDR2 reads SVGEGT.

The chain links TRBV7-9 to TRBJ2-3; 7 bases map to TRBD2. CDR1 and CDR2 (germline): SEHNR, FQNEAQ (reference sequence). The CDR3 contains 13 residues. The junction had 6 bases not matched to a gene; V was cut back by 8 bases and J by 4 bases. The CDR3 sequence: CASGLTSADTQYF. The CDR3 coding sequence is TGTGCCAGCGGCCTCACTAGCGCAGATACGCAGTATTTT.

The table lists this clone with a few counts. The chain carries TRBV6-5 and TRBJ1-2; D gene uncertain. V was pared by 2 bases and J by 4 bases, with 5 bases between. Germline lookup yields CDR1 MNHEY and CDR2 SVGAGI. This CDR3 is 12 amino acids long. CDR3 coding DNA: TGTGCCAGCAGTTACATGGGCTATGGCTACACCTTC. Translating gives CASSYMGYGYTF.

The chain is built from TRBV5-1 and TRBJ2-3, with D unresolved. The germline gives CDR1 SGHRS, CDR2 YFSETQ. V lost 0 bases, J lost 4 bases, and 9 bases lay in between. The CDR3 has 14 residues. CDR3 sequence: CASSLAQTPDTQYF. CDR3 sequence (DNA): TGCGCCAGCAGCTTGGCGCAGACCCCAGATACGCAGTATTTT.